This T cell receptor beta chain was found in a study of blood T cell repertoires in COVID-19. Original handling: For nucleated cells, counts were estimated from reference gene primer amplification. Method: immunoSEQ multiplex PCR; TCRdb's copy keeps in-frame clones and lacks some. V, J and clone size reflect that table, while D and trimming were determined from the DNA. The sample shows about 33,000 clones, roughly 88% of them seen only once. The sample consisted of peripheral blood. The sequence derives from a human donor in a cohort sampled during active COVID-19.

CDR3 bases: TGTGCCAGCAGTGAAGCCCCCAAAGCGGATGAGCAGTTCTTC. Residues: CASSEAPKADEQFF. The chain has TRBV6-1 and TRBJ2-1, with TRBD2 as a possible D gene (5 bases). Germline V gene sequence: CDR1 MNHNS, CDR2 SASEGT. Trimming shortened V by 0 bases and J by 8 bases, and 11 bases separated the two germline ends. The CDR3 has 14 amino acids.